This T cell receptor beta chain came from a study of cytomegalovirus exposure and HLA in healthy donors. This CDR3 contains 16 residues. The germline V gene encodes CDR1 LNHDA and CDR2 SQIVND (reference sequence). Trimming took 0 bases from V and 9 from J; bases not matched to a gene: 10. 60 Vbeta and 13 Jbeta primers were used in PCR. Assay used: immunoSEQ multiplex PCR; TCRdb lists only in-frame clones, some missing. The sample yields more than 70,000 clones, approximately 80% seen once. The chain has TRBV19 and TRBJ2-1, with 8 bases identical to TRBD2. Sequencing was carried out using PBMCs. This receptor was identified in a man aged 25-45 years in good health and CMV-seropositive. CDR3 sequence: CASSIDGRGEGSEQFF. CDR3 sequence (DNA): TGTGCCAGTAGTATAGACGGGAGGGGGGAGGGTAGTGAGCAGTTCTTC.